This T cell receptor beta chain derives from a study of T cells of healthy individuals. This clonotype was detected many times. Per the germline V gene, CDR1 is LGHNA and CDR2 is YSLEER. Trimming left V 1 base short and J 3 bases short, with 10 bases between. The CDR3 spans 15 residues. A single record per CDR3 protein comes from TCRdb applying MiXCR to the 5' RACE reads. The repertoire holds fewer than 70,000 distinct CDR3 sequences, roughly 15% seen once, with about 16% in the top ten. The rearrangement uses TRBV4-3 and TRBJ1-5; D gene unclear. This clonotype originated in a human donor in good health. The DNA of the CDR3 is TGCGCCAGCAGCCAAGGTTCAGGAGTCAATCAGCCCCAGCATTTT. Encoded protein: CASSQGSGVNQPQHF.